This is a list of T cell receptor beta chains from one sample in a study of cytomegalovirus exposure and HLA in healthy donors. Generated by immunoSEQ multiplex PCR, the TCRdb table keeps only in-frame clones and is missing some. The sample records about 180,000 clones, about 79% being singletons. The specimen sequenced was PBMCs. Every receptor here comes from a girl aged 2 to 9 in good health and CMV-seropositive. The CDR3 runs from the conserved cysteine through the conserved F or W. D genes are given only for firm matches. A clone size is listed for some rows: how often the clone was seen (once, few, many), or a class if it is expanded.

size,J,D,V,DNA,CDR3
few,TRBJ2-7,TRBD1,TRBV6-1,TGTGCCAGCCGAGAACTCCGACAGGGAATCTACGAGCAGTACTTC,CASRELRQGIYEQYF
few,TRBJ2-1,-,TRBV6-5,TGTGCCAGCAGACAGGGTTCCTCCTACAATGAGCAGTTCTTC,CASRQGSSYNEQFF
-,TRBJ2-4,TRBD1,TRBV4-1,TGCGCCAGCAGGAGGGACAGGGTGGTCGTCGCAGCTGCCAAAAACATTCAGTACTTC,CASRRDRVVVAAAKNIQYF
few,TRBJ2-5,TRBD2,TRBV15,TGTGCCACCAGCAGAGGGCTAGCGGGAGTTAAGGAAGAGACCCAGTACTTC,CATSRGLAGVKEETQYF
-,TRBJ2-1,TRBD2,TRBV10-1,TGCGCCAGCAGTGAGTCGACGCTAGCGGGAGGGTCCTACAATGAGCAGTTCTTC,CASSESTLAGGSYNEQFF
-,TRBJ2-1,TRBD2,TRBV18,TGTGCCAGCTCACCATCGGCTAGCGGGGCCTACAATGAGCAGTTCTTC,CASSPSASGAYNEQFF
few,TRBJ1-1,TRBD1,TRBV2,TGTGCCAGCAGCGTACAGGGGGCTCACACTGAAGCTTTCTTT,CASSVQGAHTEAFF
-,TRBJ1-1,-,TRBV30,TGTGCCTGGGCACTAGGGGGGGACACTGAAGCTTTCTTT,CAWALGGDTEAFF
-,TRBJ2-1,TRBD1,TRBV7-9,TGTGCCAGCAGCACAACCGGGACAGGGAAGGGGCATGAGCAGTTCTTC,CASSTTGTGKGHEQFF
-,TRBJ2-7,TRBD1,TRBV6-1,TGTGCCAGCAGAGTGACAGGGTTCTTCTACGAGCAGTACTTC,CASRVTGFFYEQYF
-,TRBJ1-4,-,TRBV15,TGTGCCACCAGAGAGGTACAGGGCGGCGGAAAACTGTTTTTT,CATREVQGGGKLFF
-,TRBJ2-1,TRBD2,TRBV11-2,TGTGCCAGCAGCTTAGAGGGCGGGAGTCGGCTCTACAATGAGCAGTTCTTC,CASSLEGGSRLYNEQFF
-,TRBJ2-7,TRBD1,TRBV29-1,TGCAGCGTCCGAACAGGGGGAGGAAGCGAGCAGTACTTC,CSVRTGGGSEQYF
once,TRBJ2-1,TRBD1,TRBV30,TGTGCCCAGACTTCGCCAAAAAAGGGGGCTAACAATGAGCAGTTCTTC,CAQTSPKKGANNEQFF
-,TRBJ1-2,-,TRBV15,TGTGCCACCAGCAGAAAAAGGAGGGAACCTAACTATGGCTACACCTTC,CATSRKRREPNYGYTF
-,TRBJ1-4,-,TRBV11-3,TGTGCCAGCAGCTTAGAAGGAGCGCTCGGTGAAAAACTGTTTTTT,CASSLEGALGEKLFF
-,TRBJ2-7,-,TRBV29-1,TGCAGCGTGGACACCAGCTCCTACGAGCAGTACTTC,CSVDTSSYEQYF
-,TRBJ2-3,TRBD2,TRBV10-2,TGCGCCAGCAGTGAGCTGGCTAGCGGGAGAGTGAATACGCAGTATTTT,CASSELASGRVNTQYF
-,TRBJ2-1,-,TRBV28,TGTGCCAGCAGTTTACAGGGTGGCGACAATGAGCAGTTCTTC,CASSLQGGDNEQFF
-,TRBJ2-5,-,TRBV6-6,TGTGCCAGCAGTTACCTAGGTCGGGGTGGAGAGACCCAGTACTTC,CASSYLGRGGETQYF
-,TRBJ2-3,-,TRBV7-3,TGTGCCAGCAGCTTAATTGGAGGGGAAGTAGATACGCAGTATTTT,CASSLIGGEVDTQYF
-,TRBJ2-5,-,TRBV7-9,TGTGCCAGCAGCGCCCCCGAGACACAACAAGAGACCCAGTACTTC,CASSAPETQQETQYF
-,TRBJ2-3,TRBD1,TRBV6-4,TGTGCCAGCAGTGAAGTTGGGACAGGGGGCGCGGATACGCAGTATTTT,CASSEVGTGGADTQYF
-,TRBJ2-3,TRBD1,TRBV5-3,TGTGCCAGAAGGCGACAGGGGGGCTATAGCACAGATACGCAGTATTTT,CARRRQGGYSTDTQYF
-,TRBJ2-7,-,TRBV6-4,TGTGCCAGCAGTGACTCCCAGCTTCTAGCGACCCACTACGAGCAGTACTTC,CASSDSQLLATHYEQYF
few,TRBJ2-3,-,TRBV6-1,TGTGCCAGCAGTGCAATGGCGGGGCCCACAGATACGCAGTATTTT,CASSAMAGPTDTQYF